The subject of this entry is one T cell receptor (beta chain). The source of the sample is a study of blood T cell repertoires in COVID-19. The wider study: COVID-19 samples from acute and convalescent phases originated in the United States, Italy and Spain. PBMCs, B-cell-depleted T cells, or T cells were the source of the cDNA or gDNA that made up the material.

Authors' data handling: Estimated nucleated cell counts came from reference gene primer amplification. The assay was immunoSEQ multiplex PCR, and TCRdb's table has in-frame clones only and misses some. V, J and clone size were drawn from that table, and D and trimming were deduced from the DNA. Of roughly 200,000 clones in the sample, around four fifths were seen once. The V and J ends lost 2 bases and 7 bases respectively, with 11 bases between them. This CDR3 region has 13 residues. Per germline, CDR1 WSHSY and CDR2 SAAADI. This TCR was sampled from a middle-aged man with active or convalescent COVID-19. The V and J genes are TRBV10-2 and TRBJ1-2, with D hard to call. Sequenced input: peripheral blood. This CDR3 reads CASSETSGGGYTF. The CDR3 DNA is TGCGCCAGCAGTGAGACTTCGGGTGGTGGCTACACCTTC.